This T cell receptor (beta chain) is drawn from a study of T-cell reconstitution after alpha-beta-depleted transplantation in children. Molecular barcoding with unique molecular identifiers was used for the TCRbeta library. One entry per CDR3 protein results from TCRdb running MiXCR on the PCR reads. The sample holds over 85,000 distinct CDR3 sequences, about 9.3% seen once. This clonotype has a count of ten or more. In germline, CDR1 is SGHRS, CDR2 YFSETQ. Losses at the gene ends were 0 bases for V and 3 bases for J; bases not matched to a gene: 2. The CDR3 runs to 16 residues. The sequence came from a human donor who donated a stem cell graft to a child with acute lymphoblastic leukemia. Sequenced material: PBMCs from the stem cell graft donor, taken from the stem cell graft. J is TRBJ2-1 and V is TRBV5-1; 11 bases fit TRBD2. CDR3 bases: TGCGCCAGCAGCTTGGGACTAGCGGGGAGCTACAATGAGCAGTTCTTC. It yields the protein CASSLGLAGSYNEQFF.